This T cell receptor beta chain was captured in a study of T cell responses to AZD1222 COVID-19 vaccine. Whole-study results and caveats: Mostly white British, mostly female donors; authors suggested clonal diversity may be underestimated. Repertoire sampling occurred only after the peak T cell response. Recipients of AZD1222 seropositive at baseline numbered only 5 to 7. Unmutated variant regions are reportedly the target of nearly half of TCRs that are spike-specific.

Details on this clone: The antigen remains unidentified.

V dropped 7 bases and J dropped 4 bases, with 20 bases sitting between them. The CDR3 totals 15 residues. The germline gives CDR1 MNHEY, CDR2 SVGAGI. Assay used: immunoSEQ multiplex PCR; TCRdb lists only in-frame clones, some missing. The table includes about 170,000 clones, 90% to 95% detected once. The chain carries TRBV6-5 and TRBJ2-7, with D possibly called TRBD1 or TRBD2 (5 bases each). The origin of this receptor is an adult in good health. The material was peripheral blood, obtained on day 0 of AZD1222 vaccination. The CDR3 sequence is CASTDGASGTYEQYF. As DNA, the CDR3 is TGTGCCAGCACCGACGGGGCAAGTGGAACTTACGAGCAGTACTTC.